A single sample is the source of the 15 T cell receptor beta chains below, sequenced in a study of T cell changes during pregnancy in multiple sclerosis. Method: immunoSEQ multiplex PCR; TCRdb's copy keeps in-frame clones and lacks some. The table lists 55,000 to 65,000 clones, 90% to 95% of them singletons. This specimen consisted of peripheral blood, obtained in the first trimester of pregnancy. The source is a female donor with multiple sclerosis, enrolled in a pregnancy study.

The chain uses TRBV5-3 and TRBJ2-7; 8 nucleotides match TRBD2. TRBV5-3 is annotated as an ORF whose role is uncertain. This CDR3 has 15 residues. V lost 6 bases, J lost 0 bases, and 8 bases stayed unmatched. CDR3: CARTSSGGHSYEQYF. CDR3 DNA: TGTGCCAGAACGTCCAGCGGGGGTCACTCCTACGAGCAGTACTTC.

J is TRBJ1-3 and V is TRBV9, with TRBD1 identical over 7 bases. Germline loops: CDR1 SGDLS, CDR2 YYNGEE. This CDR3 is built from 16 residues. The V and J ends lost 2 bases and 0 bases, in that order; junction bases with no gene match: 5. CDR3 loop: CASSVAGQSSGNTIYF. The CDR3 region has the DNA TGTGCCAGCAGCGTGGCGGGACAGAGCTCTGGAAACACCATATATTTT. Full variable domain (outside the CDR3, taken from reference TRBV9 and TRBJ1-3): DSGVTQTPKHLITATGQRVTLRCSPRSGDLSVYWYQQSLDQGLQFLIQYYNGEERAKGNILERFSAQQFPDLHSELNLSSLELGDSALYFCASSVAGQSSGNTIYFGEGSWLTVV.

This clone is a singleton in its sample. This chain joins TRBV27 and TRBJ1-6; 9 positions agree with TRBD1. Germline loops: CDR1 MNHEY, CDR2 SMNVEV (reference sequence). J lost 15 bases, V lost 6 bases, and 3 bases had no gene match. There are 11 residues in the CDR3. The CDR3 bases are TGTGCCAGCAGCCAGGGACAGGGCCTCCACTTT. It encodes CASSQGQGLHF.

The table lists this clone with a count of one. This CDR3 reads CASSLEGGQTNYGYTF. The DNA of the CDR3 is TGCGCCAGCAGCTTGGAGGGCGGACAGACTAACTATGGCTACACCTTC. The genes are TRBV5-1 and TRBJ1-2, with a possible D match to TRBD1 (6 bases). This CDR3 is 16 amino acids long. Trimming left V 0 bases short and J 0 bases short, with 12 bases between. The germline CDR1 and CDR2 sequences are SGHRS and YFSETQ.

The CDR3 coding sequence is TGTGCCAGCAGCTCCAGGGTTTGGAGTGAAAAACTGTTTTTT. This codes for CASSSRVWSEKLFF. The chain is built from TRBV5-6 and TRBJ1-4; maybe TRBD1 (5 bases). Trimming left V 3 bases short and J 7 bases short, with 13 bases between. Germline assignment: CDR1 SGHDT and CDR2 YYEEEE. The length of the CDR3 is 14 residues.

Notes on this clone: A read error may produce the germline difference seen at one junction end. The rearrangement links TRBV19 to TRBJ2-7; 8 bases agree with TRBD1. Germline V gene data show CDR1 as LNHDA and CDR2 as SQIVND (reference sequence). This CDR3 has 12 residues. The CDR3: CASSNGVDRVSF. The CDR3 region has the DNA TGTGCCAGTAGTAACGGGGTGGACAGGGTTTCGTTC.

The rearrangement links TRBV1 to TRBJ2-3; the D call in the table, TRBD2, was not verified against the DNA. TRBV1 is marked as a pseudogene. The CDR3 consists of 17 residues. The CDR3 DNA reads as TGCACCAGCAGCCTGGCTAGCGGGGGGGCGAGCACAGATACGCAGTATTTT. Protein: CTSSLASGGASTDTQYF.

The rearrangement joins TRBV7-9 to TRBJ1-6, with 7 bases fitting TRBD1. This CDR3 has 14 residues. With 1 base clipped from V and 9 bases from J, the junction kept 3 bases outside the gene matches. In germline, CDR1 is SEHNR, CDR2 FQNEAQ (reference sequence). The CDR3 DNA is TGTGCCAGCAGCTTAGAACAGGGGAGTTCACCCCTCCACTTT. The encoded protein is CASSLEQGSSPLHF.

The chain has TRBV11-2 and TRBJ2-3; 10 bases align to TRBD2. The CDR3 has 15 amino acids. Germline trimming cut 3 bases from V and 2 bases from J; bases unmatched to any gene: 2. In germline, CDR1 is SGHAT, CDR2 FQNNGV. CDR3 sequence: CASSFSGGDTDTQYF. The CDR3 DNA reads as TGTGCCAGCAGCTTCAGCGGGGGGGACACAGATACGCAGTATTTT.

V usage is TRBV4-3 and J usage is TRBJ1-2; D unclear. Deletions cut 1 base from V and 4 bases from J, with 13 bases between. The CDR3 has 15 residues. CDR1 and CDR2 (germline): LGHNA, YSLEER. The CDR3 nucleotides are TGCGCCAGCAGCCAAGCCCGAGCGGCTCCCTATGGCTACACCTTC. Amino acid sequence: CASSQARAAPYGYTF.

The genes are TRBV2 and TRBJ1-2; TRBD1 matches at 9 bases. This CDR3 comprises 15 residues. The germline CDR1 and CDR2 sequences are SNHLY and FYNNEI. V lost 2 bases and J lost 4; bases outside the gene matches: 5. The CDR3 here is CASSEYRGPSYGYTF. The CDR3 DNA reads as TGTGCCAGCAGTGAATACAGGGGGCCCAGCTATGGCTACACCTTC.

This chain uses TRBV4-2 with TRBJ2-3, with 9 bases aligning to TRBD2. CDR3 size: 17 residues. V was clipped by 0 bases and J by 4 bases; unmatched bases: 8. Germline V gene data show CDR1 as LGHNA and CDR2 as YNFKEQ. The CDR3 sequence is CASSQESSGGVADTQYF. Written as DNA, the CDR3 is TGTGCCAGCAGCCAAGAAAGTAGCGGGGGAGTCGCAGATACGCAGTATTTT.

CDR3 nucleotide sequence: TGCGCCAGCAGCTTGGCAGGGGTCGGCTACGAGCAGTACTTC. It yields the protein CASSLAGVGYEQYF. The rearrangement uses TRBV5-1 and TRBJ2-5; possible D gene TRBD1, 6 bases. The DNA end is a closer match to TRBJ2-7, so the J assignment may be wrong. Per germline, CDR1 SGHRS and CDR2 YFSETQ. This CDR3 spans 14 amino acids.

The chain is built from TRBV19 and TRBJ2-3; 9 bases line up with TRBD2. The germline V gene has CDR1 LNHDA and CDR2 SQIVND (reference sequence). J was trimmed by 2 bases and V by 5 bases; bases with no gene match: 5. The CDR3 has 15 amino acids. The CDR3 region has the DNA TGTGCCAGTAGTTTAAGCGGGGGGACCACAGATACGCAGTATTTT. It encodes CASSLSGGTTDTQYF.

The V and J genes are TRBV5-8 and TRBJ2-3, with TRBD1 identical over 7 bases. Losses at the gene ends were 6 bases for V and 1 base for J; bases not matched to a gene: 2. The CDR3 consists of 13 residues. Germline CDR1 reads SGHTS; CDR2 reads YDEGEE. For the CDR3, the DNA is TGTGCCAGCAATGACAGGGGCACAGATACGCAGTATTTT. Its protein is CASNDRGTDTQYF.